The T cell receptor beta chain described here comes from a study of T cell changes during pregnancy in multiple sclerosis. This table comes from immunoSEQ multiplex PCR, and its TCRdb copy is limited to in-frame clones, with some not included. This table holds 40,000 to 45,000 clones, around 89% found once. CDR1 is SGHKS and CDR2 is YYEKEE in the germline V gene (reference sequence). This CDR3 has 13 amino acids. Trimming cost V 4 bases and J 4 bases, with 9 bases left between them. This rearrangement joins TRBV5-5 to TRBJ1-5; possible D gene TRBD1, 5 bases. The input for sequencing was CD8+ T cells from peripheral blood mononuclear cells, taken after pregnancy. This clonotype was obtained from a female donor in good health, enrolled as a control in a pregnancy study. The CDR3 nucleotides are TGTGCCAGCAGCCGGGACTGGAATCAGCCCCAGCATTTT. It codes for CASSRDWNQPQHF.